One sample yielded the 8 T cell receptor beta chains listed below, sequenced in a study of cytomegalovirus exposure and HLA in healthy donors. PCR primers comprised 60 Vbeta and 13 Jbeta primers. TCRdb's copy holds only in-frame clones and misses some; the assay was immunoSEQ multiplex PCR. This sample has 150,000 or so clones, with approximately 84% found just once. Sample: PBMCs. The source of these receptors is a woman between 35 and 50 years old in good health and CMV-seronegative.

The chain links TRBV29-1 to TRBJ1-2, with 10 bases matching TRBD1. CDR3 size: 13 residues. Germline CDR1 and CDR2: SQVTM and ANQGSEA. V lost 6 bases, J lost 8 bases, and 9 bases stayed unmatched. CDR3 sequence (DNA): TGCAGCGTCGGGACAGGGGTAAATAGGGGCTACACCTTC. Residues: CSVGTGVNRGYTF.

This sequence joins TRBV19 and TRBJ2-7, with TRBD1 identical over 8 bases. Germline V gene lookup returns CDR1 LNHDA and CDR2 SQIVND (reference sequence). CDR3 size: 15 residues. V lost 2 bases, J lost 3 bases, and 6 bases stayed unmatched. CDR3 sequence: CASSIPRQGFYEQYF. In DNA form, the CDR3 reads TGTGCCAGTAGTATACCCCGACAGGGGTTCTACGAGCAGTACTTC.

This clone has just a few counts. The gene calls are TRBV19 and TRBJ1-2, with 8 bases matching TRBD1. Germline CDR1 LNHDA, CDR2 SQIVND (reference sequence). V lost 3 bases and J lost 5; bases outside the gene matches: 11. CDR3 length: 16 residues. The CDR3 sequence: CASSILGQGAGYGYTF. CDR3 DNA sequence: TGTGCCAGTAGTATCCTAGGACAGGGTGCTGGTTATGGCTACACCTTC. Full variable domain (remainder filled in from reference TRBV19 and TRBJ1-2): DGGITQSPKYLFRKEGQNVTLSCEQNLNHDAMYWYRQDPGQGLRLIYYSQIVNDFQKGDIAEGYSVSREKKESFPLTVTSAQKNPTAFYLCASSILGQGAGYGYTFGSGTRLTVV.

The genes are TRBV7-3 and TRBJ2-7; no reliable D call. This CDR3 comprises 13 residues. The germline V and J ends were trimmed by 5 bases and 0 bases, with 8 bases remaining between them. Germline-derived CDR1 and CDR2 are SGHTA and FQGTGA. The CDR3 DNA sequence: TGTGCCAGCAGCCCTACGAGCTCCTACGAGCAGTACTTC. The encoded protein is CASSPTSSYEQYF. The entire variable domain, with the rest obtained from reference TRBV7-3 and TRBJ2-7, is as follows: GAGVSQTPSNKVTEKGKYVELRCDPISGHTALYWYRQSLGQGPEFLIYFQGTGAADDSGLPNDRFFAVRPEGSVSTLKIQRTERGDSAVYLCASSPTSSYEQYFGPGTRLTVT.

In this sample, this clone turned up a few times. V is TRBV2 and J is TRBJ2-2; the match to TRBD2 covers 13 bases. With 2 bases clipped from V and 6 bases from J, the junction kept 6 bases outside the gene matches. The CDR3 consists of 17 residues. In germline, CDR1 is SNHLY, CDR2 FYNNEI. The CDR3 DNA follows: TGTGCCAGCAGTGAAACTAGCGGGAGGGCGAATGCCGGGGAGCTGTTTTTT. It is translated as CASSETSGRANAGELFF.

This clone was recorded once. V and J are TRBV7-9 and TRBJ1-4; 7 bases are a match to TRBD1. The CDR3 covers 15 residues. Per germline, CDR1 SEHNR and CDR2 FQNEAQ (reference sequence). Unmatched junction bases numbered 6, after V lost 5 bases and J lost 3 bases. As DNA, the CDR3 is TGTGCCAGCAGCCCTCGACAGGGATCTAATGAAAAACTGTTTTTT. It codes for CASSPRQGSNEKLFF.

The chain joins TRBV4-3 to TRBJ2-7; no firm D call. Deletions cut 3 bases from V and 2 bases from J, with 8 bases between. Germline lookup yields CDR1 LGHNA and CDR2 YSLEER. The CDR3 length is 13 residues. DNA for the CDR3: TGCGCCAGCAGCCAGACACCGACCTACGAGCAGTACTTC. As protein: CASSQTPTYEQYF.

For the CDR3, the DNA is TGTGCCAGCAGCCTTTCAGGATACAGGGCTTCTGGAAACACCATATATTTT. Amino acids: CASSLSGYRASGNTIYF. The gene calls are TRBV28 and TRBJ1-3; D is possibly TRBD1 (6 bases). V lost 6 bases, J lost 1 base, and 19 bases lay in between. The V gene's germline CDR1 is MDHEN and CDR2 SYDVKM. CDR3 size: 17 residues.